The clone carrying this TCR beta chain showed up just a few times. The data originate from a study of response to subunit inactivated influenza vaccine. Germline CDR1 reads DFQATT; CDR2 reads SNEGSKA (reference sequence). J gave up 5 bases and V 5 bases, and 4 bases lay outside the gene matches. The length of the CDR3 is 12 residues. Using its own MiXCR run on the RT-PCR reads, TCRdb lists one record per CDR3 protein. The profile shows about 540,000 distinct CDR3 sequences, 20% to 25% of them singletons. In addition, the sample was reused for a study of T cells expressing NK-cell markers. In that study: The authors made TCR beta cDNA libraries by 5'RACE template switching. This switching added a universal primer site and UMIs.

Sequencing used CD4+ T cells sorted from PBMCs, obtained about 13 days after vaccination. V gene TRBV20-1 combines with J gene TRBJ2-3; 7 nucleotides match TRBD1. The source is a man aged 50-60 years who received an inactivated influenza vaccine. The CDR3 nucleotides read TGCAGTGCTCGGGACAGCCAAGATACGCAGTATTTT. Translated: CSARDSQDTQYF.